This T cell receptor beta chain was identified during a study of cytomegalovirus exposure and HLA in healthy donors. Study background: HLA-typed donors contributed some 85 million unique TCRs, which were held in an early data release. Regarding the study as a whole: Rates of TCR association differed by HLA locus in a later analysis, with DRB1 highest and HLA-C lowest.

The CDR3 runs to 17 residues. Trimming removed 5 bases at V and 3 bases at J, with 22 bases between. CDR1 and CDR2 from the germline V gene are SGHVS and FNYEAQ. The PCR ran on 60 Vbeta and 13 Jbeta primers. Authors' data handling: Some 11 million of the 60 million to 90 million unique TCR beta chains counted in a later analysis were shared. The protocol was immunoSEQ multiplex PCR, while the TCRdb copy is restricted to in-frame clones and leaves out a portion. V and J calls and clone size are copied from that table; D and trimming were computed from the DNA. The data contain about 130,000 clones, roughly 88% of them singletons. In this sample, this clone turned up a few times. Its antigen is undetermined.

This clonotype originated in a man aged 50-60 years in good health and CMV-seronegative. The rearrangement links TRBV7-6 to TRBJ1-2; TRBD1 is a possible D gene (6 bases). What was sequenced was PBMCs. The CDR3 here is CASSPMATGYVDYGYTF. CDR3 DNA: TGTGCCAGCAGCCCGATGGCTACAGGGTACGTTGACTATGGCTACACCTTC.